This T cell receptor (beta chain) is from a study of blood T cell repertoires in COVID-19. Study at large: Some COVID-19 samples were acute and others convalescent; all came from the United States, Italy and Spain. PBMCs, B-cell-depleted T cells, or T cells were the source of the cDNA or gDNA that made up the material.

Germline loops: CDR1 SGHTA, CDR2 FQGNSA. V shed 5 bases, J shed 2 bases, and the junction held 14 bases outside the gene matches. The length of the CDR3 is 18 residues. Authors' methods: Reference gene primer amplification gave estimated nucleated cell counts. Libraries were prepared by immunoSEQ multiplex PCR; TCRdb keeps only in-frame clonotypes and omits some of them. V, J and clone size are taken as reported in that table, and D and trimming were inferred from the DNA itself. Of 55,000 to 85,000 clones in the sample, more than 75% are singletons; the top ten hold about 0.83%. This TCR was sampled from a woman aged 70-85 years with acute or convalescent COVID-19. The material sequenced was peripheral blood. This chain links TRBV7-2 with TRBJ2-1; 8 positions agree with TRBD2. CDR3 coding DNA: TGTGCCAGCAGCCGGATAGAGTGGTCGGGAGGGCCCTACAATGAGCAGTTCTTC. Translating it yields CASSRIEWSGGPYNEQFF.